This passage covers 28 T cell receptor beta chains from one sample sequenced in a study of blood T cells in healthy people across ages. Next came a second PCR, run for roughly 6 to 11 cycles, which used a sample-barcoded 5' primer along with a J-beta primer mix. In TCRdb, the 5' RACE reads were re-called with MiXCR into one record per CDR3 protein. The sample shows approximately 800,000 distinct CDR3 sequences, 46% of them seen only once. The specimen was blood. The source is an elderly man in good health.

The V gene is TRBV5-1, the J gene TRBJ2-7; 7 positions match TRBD1. The trim removed 1 base at V and 0 bases at J, leaving 7 bases unmatched. In germline, CDR1 is SGHRS, CDR2 YFSETQ. The CDR3 covers 16 residues. This CDR3 reads CASSLTGTVPSYEQYF. The CDR3 DNA reads as TGCGCCAGCAGCTTGACTGGGACAGTGCCCTCCTACGAGCAGTACTTC.

J is TRBJ1-4 and V is TRBV20-1; D possibly corresponds to TRBD1 (5 bases). V lost 3 bases and J 2 bases, leaving 19 bases between the germline ends. Germline V gene lookup returns CDR1 DFQATT and CDR2 SNEGSKA (reference sequence). This CDR3 is 17 amino acids long. The CDR3 protein is CSARTFGGGETNEKLFF. The CDR3 nucleotides read TGCAGTGCTAGGACTTTTGGGGGAGGAGAGACTAATGAAAAACTGTTTTTT.

This clonotype was observed at least ten times. V and J are TRBV7-9 and TRBJ2-5; possibly TRBD2 for D (5 bases). Germline V gene sequence: CDR1 SEHNR, CDR2 FQNEAQ (reference sequence). V was trimmed by 5 bases and J by 0 bases, leaving 10 bases between them. The CDR3 spans 14 residues. This CDR3 is CASSGSGNQETQYF. The CDR3 bases are TGTGCCAGCAGCGGATCCGGGAACCAAGAGACCCAGTACTTC.

The chain combines TRBV9 with TRBJ2-3; D unclear. With 3 bases removed from V and 6 bases from J, the gap between germline ends came to 8 bases. Germline lookup yields CDR1 SGDLS and CDR2 YYNGEE. The CDR3 covers 12 residues. The CDR3 nucleotides read TGTGCCAGCAGCGCTGTGATGGATACGCAGTATTTT. As protein: CASSAVMDTQYF.

Comments on this clonotype: A junction end diverges from the germline sequence, so it may reflect a read error. The chain couples TRBV3-1 to TRBJ2-7; D unresolved. CDR1 is LGHDT and CDR2 is YNNKEL in the germline V gene (reference sequence). The length of the CDR3 is 13 residues. This CDR3 reads CTSSQALRQEQYF. CDR3 coding DNA: TGTACCAGCAGCCAAGCCCTACGACAAGAGCAGTACTTC.

This clonotype showed up just a few times. The rearrangement uses TRBV6-6 and TRBJ1-5; D unclear. Trimming shortened V by 0 bases and J by 0 bases, and 6 bases separated the two germline ends. Per the germline V gene, CDR1 is MNHNY and CDR2 is SVGAGI (reference sequence). The CDR3 covers 15 residues. In DNA form, the CDR3 reads TGTGCCAGCAGTTACTCACAGAATAGCAATCAGCCCCAGCATTTT. Translated: CASSYSQNSNQPQHF.

This rearrangement joins TRBV30 to TRBJ2-7, with 9 bases identical to TRBD1. The CDR3 consists of 13 residues. Losses at the gene ends were 0 bases for V and 9 bases for J; bases not matched to a gene: 6. CDR1 and CDR2 from the germline V gene are GTSNPN and SVGIG (reference sequence). For the CDR3, the DNA is TGTGCCTGGAGTGTCGGGACAGGGCGTTTGCAGTACTTC. Amino acid sequence: CAWSVGTGRLQYF.

The chain is built from TRBV11-3 and TRBJ2-5; the D call may be TRBD1 or TRBD2 (6 bases each). The CDR3 contains 18 residues. CDR1 SGHNT and CDR2 YENEEA come from the germline V gene. Trimming shortened V by 5 bases and J by 2 bases, and 24 bases separated the two germline ends. The CDR3 sequence: CASSKGGTASEIQETQYF. The CDR3, as DNA: TGTGCCAGCAGCAAAGGGGGGACGGCTAGCGAAATACAAGAGACCCAGTACTTC.

This clonotype appeared a few times. J is TRBJ1-2 and V is TRBV20-1, with 7 bases identical to TRBD1. Germline CDR1 is DFQATT and CDR2 is SNEGSKA (reference sequence). Trimming cost V 5 bases and J 3 bases; bases outside gene matches: 12. The CDR3 is made up of 15 amino acids. CDR3 in DNA: TGCAGTGCTCCGAGACAGGGCCGTGGTTACTATGGCTACACCTTC. Amino acids: CSAPRQGRGYYGYTF.

The chain uses TRBV27 and TRBJ2-5, with D perhaps matching TRBD2 (6 bases). CDR3 size: 15 residues. CDR1 is MNHEY, CDR2 SMNVEV, per germline (reference sequence). The V end was cut by 5 bases, the J end by 5 bases, with 18 bases between. CDR3 coding DNA: TGTGCCAGCAGTCCCCAGTTTACTAGCCTGGAGACCCAGTACTTC. Protein sequence: CASSPQFTSLETQYF.

The chain uses TRBV28 and TRBJ2-7, with 8 nucleotides matching TRBD1. From germline, CDR1 is MDHEN and CDR2 SYDVKM. The J segment lost 3 bases and the V segment lost 6 bases, leaving 10 bases of the junction unmatched. The CDR3 spans 15 residues. CDR3 protein: CASRKAQGAGYEQYF. Here the CDR3 DNA reads TGTGCCAGCAGGAAGGCTCAGGGGGCTGGCTACGAGCAGTACTTC.

Details on this clonotype: One base away lies a much larger clone, so this may be a sequencing read error. V usage is TRBV7-3 and J usage is TRBJ2-4; a possible D gene is TRBD2 (5 bases). The last part of the DNA fits TRBJ2-7 better; the J call may be wrong. The CDR3 has 15 amino acids. CDR1 SGHTA and CDR2 FQGTGA come from the germline V gene. In nucleotides, the CDR3 is TGTGCCAGCAGCCCAGCGGCAGTATACTCCAACGAGCAGTACTTC. It yields the protein CASSPAAVYSNEQYF.

The rearrangement links TRBV7-2 to TRBJ2-6; D gene uncertain. This CDR3 has 16 amino acids. CDR1 and CDR2 (germline): SGHTA, FQGNSA. V was cut by 0 bases and J by 2 bases, with 8 bases left in between. The CDR3 loop reads CASSLALGAGANVLTF. Written as DNA, the CDR3 is TGTGCCAGCAGCTTAGCGCTCGGTGCTGGGGCCAACGTCCTGACTTTC.

This clonotype showed up just a few times. V and J are TRBV20-1 and TRBJ2-1, with 8 nucleotides matching TRBD2. In germline, CDR1 is DFQATT, CDR2 SNEGSKA (reference sequence). The CDR3 has 13 residues. V was pared by 5 bases and J by 7 bases, with 7 bases of the junction left unmatched. DNA of the CDR3: TGCAGTGCTCGATTTCCGGGAGGGAATGAGCAGTTCTTC. This translates into CSARFPGGNEQFF.

The genes are TRBV7-2 and TRBJ2-4; 7 nucleotides line up with TRBD1. Near its end, the DNA agrees better with TRBJ2-7, so the J call may be wrong. The germline V gene encodes CDR1 SGHTA and CDR2 FQGNSA. This CDR3 region has 16 residues. CDR3 sequence reads: CASSPRQGVGYYEQYF. CDR3 nucleotide sequence: TGTGCCAGCAGCCCAAGGCAGGGGGTAGGGTACTACGAGCAGTACTTC.

The J gene is TRBJ2-7, the V gene TRBV27, with 12 positions matching TRBD2. The CDR3 contains 14 residues. The germline V gene has CDR1 MNHEY and CDR2 SMNVEV (reference sequence). The junction had 1 base not matched to a gene; V was cut back by 2 bases and J by 5 bases. CDR3 amino acids: CASSLRTSGDEQYF. CDR3 nucleotide sequence: TGTGCCAGCAGTTTACGGACTAGCGGGGACGAGCAGTACTTC.

This chain connects TRBV12-3 or TRBV12-4 to TRBJ2-1; 15 nucleotides line up with TRBD2. J lost 10 bases, V lost 5 bases, and 12 bases had no gene match. The CDR3 loop spans 17 amino acids. CDR3 in amino acids: CASSTYPGTSGRKEQFF. Here the CDR3 DNA reads TGTGCCAGCAGTACGTACCCCGGGACTAGCGGGAGGAAGGAGCAGTTCTTC.

The chain carries TRBV7-2 and TRBJ2-7; D unresolved. Between the trimmed V and J ends, which lost 4 bases and 1 base, there was a span of 8 bases. Germline loops: CDR1 SGHTA, CDR2 FQGNSA. The CDR3 runs to 13 residues. This chain's CDR3 is CASSYAVSYEQYF. CDR3 DNA: TGTGCCAGCAGCTACGCAGTTTCCTACGAGCAGTACTTC.

The V call is TRBV4-1, the J call TRBJ2-3; 13 nucleotides agree with TRBD2. From germline, CDR1 is MGHRA and CDR2 YSYEKL. V was pared by 1 base and J by 0 bases, with 4 bases of the junction left unmatched. CDR3 length: 18 amino acids. CDR3 nucleotides: TGCGCCAGCAGCCAAGTCGGGACTAGCGGGGTGAGCACAGATACGCAGTATTTT. As protein: CASSQVGTSGVSTDTQYF.

A few counts support this clonotype. V usage is TRBV7-3 and J usage is TRBJ2-1, with D maybe TRBD1 (6 bases). The V gene's germline CDR1 is SGHTA and CDR2 FQGTGA. The CDR3 has 15 amino acids. With 5 bases removed from V and 7 bases from J, the gap between germline ends came to 18 bases. CDR3 protein: CASSLGQGRLNEQFF. The DNA of the CDR3 is TGTGCCAGCAGCCTAGGGCAGGGGAGATTGAATGAGCAGTTCTTC. The full variable domain, in which reference TRBV7-3 and TRBJ2-1 provide the parts outside the CDR3, is GAGVSQTPSNKVTEKGKYVELRCDPISGHTALYWYRQSLGQGPEFLIYFQGTGAADDSGLPNDRFFAVRPEGSVSTLKIQRTERGDSAVYLCASSLGQGRLNEQFFGPGTRLTVL.

The chain links TRBV7-2 to TRBJ2-5, with 7 bases lining up with TRBD2. The end of the DNA fits TRBJ2-7 better, so the J call may be wrong. CDR3 size: 13 residues. Germline assignment: CDR1 SGHTA and CDR2 FQGNSA. The CDR3 DNA follows: TGTGCCAGCAGGGTGACTAGCAAGGACGAGCAGTACTTC. The encoded protein is CASRVTSKDEQYF.

The rearrangement links TRBV20-1 to TRBJ2-5; 11 bases are shared with TRBD2. The assigned J gene may be wrong: the sequence end matches TRBJ2-7 better. The length of the CDR3 is 14 residues. Germline V gene data show CDR1 as DFQATT and CDR2 as SNEGSKA (reference sequence). The CDR3 nucleotides are TGCAGTGCTGTGGGACTAGCGGCCTCCTACGAGCAGTACTTC. It yields the protein CSAVGLAASYEQYF.

Comment on this clonotype: Just one base apart from a much larger clone, this may be a read error. CDR3 region: CSASRGSGGNRETQYF. Here the CDR3 DNA reads TGCAGTGCTAGCCGGGGTAGCGGGGGTAATAGGGAGACCCAGTACTTC. The chain is built from TRBV20-1 and TRBJ2-7; 9 bases agree with TRBD2. The end of the DNA fits TRBJ2-5 better, so the J call may be wrong. Germline-derived CDR1 and CDR2 are DFQATT and SNEGSKA (reference sequence). There are 16 residues in the CDR3.

This clonotype was seen many times. This rearrangement joins TRBV20-1 to TRBJ2-1; D possibly corresponds to TRBD2 (5 bases). Looked up from germline, CDR1 is DFQATT and CDR2 is SNEGSKA (reference sequence). CDR3 length: 14 residues. Trimming cost V 0 bases and J 7 bases, with 13 bases left between them. As DNA, the CDR3 is TGCAGTGCTAGAGAGCCTTCGGGATCGAATGAGCAGTTCTTC. It specifies CSAREPSGSNEQFF.

This clonotype was recorded only once. This chain uses TRBV27 with TRBJ1-6; D not resolved. The CDR3 loop spans 14 amino acids. CDR1 is MNHEY, CDR2 SMNVEV, per germline (reference sequence). Trimming removed 5 bases from V and 10 bases from J, with 15 bases in between. The CDR3 here is CASSRGPEGSPLHF. The CDR3, as DNA: TGTGCCAGCAGTCGAGGACCCGAGGGATCACCCCTCCACTTT.

This clonotype came up many times. This chain links TRBV2 with TRBJ2-3, with D tentatively TRBD2 (5 bases). This CDR3 comprises 13 residues. The germline gives CDR1 SNHLY, CDR2 FYNNEI. The V end lost 9 bases, the J end lost 3 bases, and 13 bases lay between the germline ends. CDR3 protein: CARVRGSTDTQYF. The CDR3 coding sequence is TGTGCCAGGGTCCGGGGATCTACAGATACGCAGTATTTT.

This clonotype was seen many times. The chain joins TRBV9 to TRBJ2-1; 12 bases agree with TRBD2. Germline values: CDR1 SGDLS, CDR2 YYNGEE. The CDR3 is made up of 16 amino acids. Losses at the gene ends were 4 bases for V and 6 bases for J; bases not matched to a gene: 8. The CDR3 DNA follows: TGTGCCAGCAGCCCAACTAGCGGGAGGCATGGCAATGAGCAGTTCTTC. Its protein is CASSPTSGRHGNEQFF.

The chain employs TRBV7-6 and TRBJ2-7; 9 bases agree with TRBD2. The CDR3 covers 16 residues. From germline, CDR1 is SGHVS and CDR2 FNYEAQ. The V segment lost 0 bases and the J segment 1 base; nucleotides outside the gene matches: 4. The CDR3 DNA follows: TGTGCCAGCAGCTTAGCGCCCAGCGGGAGGTCCTACGAGCAGTACTTC. Protein product: CASSLAPSGRSYEQYF. The full variable domain, in which reference TRBV7-6 and TRBJ2-7 provide the parts outside the CDR3, is GAGVSQSPRYKVTKRGQDVALRCDPISGHVSLYWYRQALGQGPEFLTYFNYEAQQDKSGLPNDRFSAERPEGSISTLTIQRTEQRDSAMYRCASSLAPSGRSYEQYFGPGTRLTVT.